These 7 T cell receptor beta chains came from one sample sequenced in a study of metastatic and nonmetastatic thyroid tumors. Every patient was untreated before thyroid surgery. TCRdb re-analyzed the PCR reads using MiXCR. The profile shows roughly 98,000 clones, under 15% of them singletons. The material sequenced was blood. The receptor set was obtained from a female donor with papillary thyroid cancer or a benign thyroid nodule (not recorded which). Some clones in this sample may be carry-over from other donors' samples.

The table lists this clone with many counts. The chain links TRBV6-1 to TRBJ2-7; no clear D gene. V was shortened by 5 bases and J by 4 bases, with 15 bases between the two germline ends. The CDR3 is 14 residues long. The V gene's germline CDR1 is MNHNS and CDR2 SASEGT. The CDR3 sequence is CASSSQGKPYEQYF. The CDR3, as DNA: TGTGCCAGCAGTAGCCAAGGGAAACCTTACGAGCAGTACTTC.

This clone was observed at least ten times. The gene calls are TRBV6-2 or TRBV6-3 and TRBJ1-3, with D tentatively TRBD1 (5 bases). Per the germline V gene, CDR1 is MNHEY and CDR2 is SVGEGT. The CDR3 spans 14 residues. V dropped 5 bases and J dropped 7 bases, with 15 bases sitting between them. CDR3 sequence reads: CASSPTPPGNTIYF. The DNA of the CDR3 is TGTGCCAGCAGTCCGACACCACCAGGGAACACCATATATTTT.

This clone was detected only a few times. The junction differs from germline at one of its ends, possibly a read error. V is TRBV29-1 and J is TRBJ2-5; tentatively, D is TRBD2 (5 bases). Germline V CDR1 and CDR2: SQVTM, ANQGSEA. This CDR3 has 12 residues. CDR3 nucleotides: TGCAGCGTTGGTCAACTCGAGGGCGGTGATGGTTTC. Translated: CSVGQLEGGDGF.

Comments on this clone: A read error may be the cause here, since a much bigger clone is one base away. Within the sample, other DNA sequences also encode this same CDR3. CDR3 DNA: TGCGCCTGGGGAGCGTCGGAGGGAAGGACAGATACGCAGTATTTT. Translated: CAWGASEGRTDTQYF. The chain links TRBV30 to TRBJ2-3; D possibly corresponds to TRBD2 (6 bases). Looked up from germline, CDR1 is GTSNPN and CDR2 is SVGIG (reference sequence). This CDR3 has 15 amino acids.

This clone was seen ten or more times. This could be a read error, since a much larger clone is one nucleotide away. The genes are TRBV19 and TRBJ1-5; possibly TRBD1 for D (6 bases). Trimming removed 3 bases at V and 6 bases at J, with 15 bases between. This CDR3 is built from 15 residues. Germline V gene data show CDR1 as LNHDA and CDR2 as SQIVND (reference sequence). The CDR3 here is CASSIGGAWCQPQHF. The CDR3 DNA reads as TGTGCCAGTAGTATTGGGGGGGCTTGGTGTCAGCCCCAGCATTTT.

This clone was recorded at least ten times. The chain has TRBV28 and TRBJ1-1, with D perhaps TRBD1 (5 bases). Trimming took 5 bases from V and 4 from J, leaving 11 bases between them. The CDR3 extends over 13 amino acids. CDR1 and CDR2 from the germline V gene are MDHEN and SYDVKM. CDR3 bases: TGTGCCAGCAGTCTAGGGGAGGGCACTGAAGCTTTCTTT. It encodes CASSLGEGTEAFF.

This clone was counted at least ten times. The V and J genes are TRBV5-1 and TRBJ2-7, with D perhaps TRBD1 (5 bases). V was shortened by 4 bases and J by 1 base, with 15 bases between the two germline ends. In germline, CDR1 is SGHRS, CDR2 YFSETQ. The CDR3 extends over 15 amino acids. The CDR3 bases are TGCGCCAGCAGCACTCCAGGGCGACCATCCTACGAGCAGTACTTC. It encodes CASSTPGRPSYEQYF.